The subject of this entry is one TCR beta chain. As yet, its antigen is unknown. These data originate in a study of T cell responses to AZD1222 COVID-19 vaccine. Regarding the study as a whole: White British ancestry dominated among donors, who included more females, and clonal diversity was possibly underestimated. Regions left unmutated in variants are reportedly the target of nearly half of spike-specific TCRs. Spike-spanning, vaccine-associated CD4 TCRs were dominant at 160-218 and 743-854. After the peak T cell response, and only then, were repertoires sampled.

Data came from immunoSEQ multiplex PCR; TCRdb stores just in-frame clones and leaves some out. The sample has tens of thousands of clones; approximately 86% are singletons. V gave up 8 bases and J gave up 4 bases; unmatched junction bases: 1. This CDR3 contains 12 residues. Germline loops: CDR1 LGHDT, CDR2 YNNKEL (reference sequence). The source of this sequence is an adult in good health. The V and J genes are TRBV3-1 (or the pseudogene TRBV3-2) and TRBJ1-1; 10 nucleotides align to TRBD1. Material: peripheral blood, obtained on day 0 of MenACWY control vaccination. CDR3 residues: CASRTGGTEAFF. The CDR3 DNA reads TGTGCCAGCCGGACAGGGGGCACTGAAGCTTTCTTT.